What follows describes a single T cell receptor beta chain. This specimen belongs to a study of blood T cell repertoires in COVID-19. Measured with immunoSEQ multiplex PCR; TCRdb has only the in-frame clones, and not every one. The sample includes a few hundred thousand clones, 75% to 85% of them seen just once. CDR1 is LNHDA and CDR2 is SQIVND in the germline V gene (reference sequence). The CDR3 extends over 15 amino acids. Unmatched junction bases numbered 8, after V lost 1 base and J lost 7 bases. The V and J genes are TRBV19 and TRBJ2-3, with 7 bases lining up with TRBD1. Sequences were obtained from PBMCs or T cells enriched from blood (not recorded which). The TCR was taken from a man in his forties or fifties who had recovered from COVID-19. The CDR3 DNA reads TGTGCCAGTAGTATAGCACAGGGGTCCGGAAATACGCAGTATTTT. Translated: CASSIAQGSGNTQYF.